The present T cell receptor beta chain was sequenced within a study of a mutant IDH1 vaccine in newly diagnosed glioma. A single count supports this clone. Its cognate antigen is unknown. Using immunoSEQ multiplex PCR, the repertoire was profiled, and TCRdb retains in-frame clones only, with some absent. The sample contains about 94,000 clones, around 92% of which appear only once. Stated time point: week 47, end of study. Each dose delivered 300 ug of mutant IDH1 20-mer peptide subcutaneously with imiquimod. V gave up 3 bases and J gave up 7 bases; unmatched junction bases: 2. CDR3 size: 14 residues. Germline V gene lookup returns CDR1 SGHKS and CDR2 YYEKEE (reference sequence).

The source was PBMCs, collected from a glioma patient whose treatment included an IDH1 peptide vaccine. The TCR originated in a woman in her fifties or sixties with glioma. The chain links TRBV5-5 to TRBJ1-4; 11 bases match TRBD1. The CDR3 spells CASSWTGGFEKLFF. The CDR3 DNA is TGTGCCAGCAGCTGGACAGGGGGCTTTGAAAAACTGTTTTTT.